The rows below give T cell receptor beta chains drawn from one sample of a study of beta chain features in type 1 diabetes. The assay was immunoSEQ multiplex PCR, and TCRdb's table has in-frame clones only and misses some. The repertoire holds 300,000 or so clones, with approximately 9.7% as singletons. The sample was central memory CD4+ T cells from blood. The receptor set was obtained from a man aged 25-45 years with type 1 diabetes. CDR3s include the opening cysteine and the closing phenylalanine or tryptophan. The order of the fields is D gene, V gene, J gene, clone size, CDR3 protein, CDR3 DNA. A D gene is named only where the DNA matches it firmly. Clone size, where shown, is once, few, many, or a class for clones that have expanded.

NA	TRBV7-9	TRBJ2-2	NA	CASSLANTNTGELFF	TGTGCCAGCAGCTTAGCAAACACAAACACCGGGGAGCTGTTTTTT
NA	TRBV7-9	TRBJ2-7	NA	CASSPGFSSYEQYF	TGTGCCAGCAGCCCGGGATTCAGCTCCTACGAGCAGTACTTC
NA	TRBV12-5	TRBJ2-7	few	CASGPKEGAYEQYF	TGTGCTAGTGGACCCAAGGAGGGGGCCTACGAGCAGTACTTC
NA	TRBV6-5	TRBJ1-1	NA	CASTQDRKAFF	TGTGCCAGCACCCAGGACAGAAAAGCTTTCTTT
NA	TRBV7-9	TRBJ2-5	NA	CASSFRGQETQYF	TGTGCCAGCAGCTTCAGGGGCCAAGAGACCCAGTACTTC
NA	TRBV11-2	TRBJ1-6	NA	CASSLDGTSFNSPLHF	TGTGCCAGCAGCTTAGATGGGACGTCATTTAATTCACCCCTCCACTTT
NA	TRBV7-2	TRBJ2-7	few	CASSLVSGAFSYEQYF	TGTGCCAGCAGCTTAGTTTCAGGGGCCTTTTCCTACGAGCAGTACTTC
NA	TRBV7-2	TRBJ2-3	few	CASSRDPVSTDTQYF	TGTGCCAGCAGCCGTGACCCAGTAAGCACAGATACGCAGTATTTT
NA	TRBV2	TRBJ1-2	NA	CASNSGDGGYTF	TGTGCCAGCAATTCAGGGGATGGAGGCTACACCTTC
TRBD2	TRBV19	TRBJ2-3	few	CASSRRLAGTTDTQYF	TGTGCCAGTAGTCGGAGACTAGCGGGGACCACAGATACGCAGTATTTT
NA	TRBV7-7	TRBJ2-6	few	CASSSGNSGANVLTF	TGTGCCAGCAGCTCTGGAAACTCTGGGGCCAACGTCCTGACTTTC
NA	TRBV5-6	TRBJ2-5	NA	CASRRSGKGSEETQYF	TGTGCCAGCAGACGGAGCGGTAAAGGTTCGGAAGAGACCCAGTACTTC